This is a list of T cell receptor beta chains from one sample in a study of blood T cell repertoires in COVID-19. Sequenced by immunoSEQ multiplex PCR; TCRdb stores in-frame clones only, minus some. The data show approximately 200,000 clones, with roughly 90% seen just once and around 2.9% held by the top ten. Sequenced material: peripheral blood. Every receptor here comes from a woman between 55 and 75 years old with acute or convalescent COVID-19. Each CDR3 is given with its conserved first and last residue. The D gene is left open where the match is weak. Where a row states a size, it is once, few, many or the class of an expanded clone; other rows omit it.

.,.,TRBJ2-1,TRBV30,CAWSLERDEQFF,TGTGCCTGGAGTTTGGAGAGAGATGAGCAGTTCTTC
.,TRBD1,TRBJ1-2,TRBV3-1/TRBV3-2,CASSQAGTGEGYTF,TGTGCCAGCAGCCAGGCCGGGACAGGGGAAGGCTACACCTTC
.,.,TRBJ2-7,TRBV3-1/TRBV3-2,CASSLFKVQGGEQYF,TGTGCCAGCAGCCTCTTCAAGGTCCAGGGCGGCGAGCAGTACTTC
.,.,TRBJ1-3,TRBV5-1,CASSLETGQGNTIYF,TGCGCCAGCAGCTTGGAAACAGGGCAAGGAAACACCATATATTTT
.,TRBD1,TRBJ1-2,TRBV5-5,CASSPGTVELGYTF,TGTGCCAGCAGCCCGGGGACAGTCGAACTTGGCTACACCTTC
.,.,TRBJ1-5,TRBV7-9,CASGGDGNQPQHF,TGTGCCAGCGGAGGGGACGGCAATCAGCCCCAGCATTTT
.,TRBD2,TRBJ2-7,TRBV5-1,CASSTGLAGSYEQYF,TGCGCCAGCAGCACTGGACTAGCGGGATCCTACGAGCAGTACTTC
.,.,TRBJ1-2,TRBV7-2,CASSSRLRGSENYGYTF,TGTGCCAGCAGCTCACGACTCCGGGGGTCTGAAAACTATGGCTACACCTTC
once,.,TRBJ1-2,TRBV30,CAWSVQGQSYGYTF,TGTGCCTGGAGTGTACAGGGCCAGTCCTATGGCTACACCTTC
.,TRBD2,TRBJ2-1,TRBV28,CASSLYGTSAYNEQFF,TGTGCCAGCAGTTTATATGGGACTAGCGCTTACAATGAGCAGTTCTTC
.,.,TRBJ1-2,TRBV20-1,CSAPDGYGYTF,TGCAGTGCCCCCGACGGGTATGGCTACACCTTC
.,.,TRBJ2-1,TRBV19,CATTMGYFDEQFF,TGTGCCACTACGATGGGCTACTTTGATGAGCAGTTCTTC
.,.,TRBJ1-4,TRBV5-4,CASSSGGTNEKLFF,TGTGCCAGCAGCTCCGGGGGGACGAATGAAAAACTGTTTTTT
.,.,TRBJ2-7,TRBV18,CASSAWGSSYEQYF,TGTGCCAGCTCTGCCTGGGGCAGCTCCTACGAGCAGTACTTC
.,.,TRBJ1-1,TRBV14,CASSQDLAAGREAFF,TGTGCCAGCAGCCAAGATCTTGCGGCAGGGCGTGAAGCTTTCTTT
.,TRBD1,TRBJ2-2,TRBV10-1,CASRPDRGTNTGELFF,TGCGCCAGCAGGCCCGACAGGGGGACGAACACCGGGGAGCTGTTTTTT
.,.,TRBJ1-1,TRBV6-5,CASLSNRDTEAFF,TGTGCCAGCCTATCAAACAGGGACACTGAAGCTTTCTTT
.,.,TRBJ2-2,TRBV6-5,CASSLTGRLGELFF,TGTGCCAGCAGTCTGACAGGGAGGCTCGGGGAGCTGTTTTTT
.,TRBD2,TRBJ2-1,TRBV23-1,CASSQPGTSGTPSYNEQFF,TGCGCCAGCAGTCAACCCGGGACTAGCGGGACCCCCTCCTACAATGAGCAGTTCTTC
.,TRBD1,TRBJ1-6,TRBV7-9,CASSLGDRGQLSPLHF,TGTGCCAGCAGCTTAGGAGACAGGGGGCAGCTTTCACCCCTCCACTTT
few,.,TRBJ2-1,TRBV6-2/TRBV6-3,CASSYNGGIGGAVF,TGTGCCAGCAGTTACAACGGGGGGATAGGGGGAGCGGTCTTC
.,.,TRBJ2-1,TRBV11-2,CASSLALKLNEQFF,TGTGCCAGCAGCTTAGCACTTAAACTTAATGAGCAGTTCTTC
.,.,TRBJ1-4,TRBV28,CASSLYRATNEKLFF,TGTGCCAGCAGCTTGTACCGAGCGACTAATGAAAAACTGTTTTTT
.,.,TRBJ1-1,TRBV28,CAIRSGGTEAFF,TGTGCCATCCGTTCGGGGGGCACTGAAGCTTTCTTT
.,.,TRBJ1-4,TRBV25-1,CASMKAGGTNEKLFF,TGTGCCAGCATGAAGGCAGGTGGAACTAATGAAAAACTGTTTTTT
.,.,TRBJ1-4,TRBV18,CASSPGGANEKLFF,TGTGCCAGCTCCCCCGGAGGAGCTAATGAAAAACTGTTTTTT
.,TRBD2,TRBJ2-1,TRBV18,CASSPRGSGGESEQFF,TGTGCCAGCTCACCAAGGGGAAGCGGGGGGGAGAGTGAGCAGTTCTTC
.,.,TRBJ2-7,TRBV21-1,CATGLAVPYEQYF,TGTGCCACCGGACTAGCGGTTCCCTACGAGCAGTACTTC
.,.,TRBJ1-6,TRBV12-5,CASGFDGANSPLHF,TGTGCTAGTGGTTTCGACGGAGCAAATTCACCCCTCCACTTT
.,.,TRBJ1-5,TRBV19,CASRRGGDQPQHF,TGTGCCAGTAGAAGAGGGGGAGATCAGCCCCAGCATTTT
.,.,TRBJ1-2,TRBV3-1/TRBV3-2,CASSRGDFNYGYTF,TGTGCCAGCAGCCGTGGGGACTTTAACTATGGCTACACCTTC
.,.,TRBJ1-2,TRBV28,CASTPTSNYGYTF,TGTGCCAGCACTCCAACATCTAACTATGGCTACACCTTC
.,.,TRBJ1-1,TRBV3-1/TRBV3-2,CASSPGYRGTEAFF,TGTGCCAGCAGCCCGGGCTATCGGGGGACTGAAGCTTTCTTT
.,.,TRBJ2-7,TRBV30,CAWRGRRLPYEQYF,TGTGCCTGGAGAGGGAGACGGCTACCCTACGAGCAGTACTTC
few,.,TRBJ2-1,TRBV3-1/TRBV3-2,CASRGANEQFF,TGTGCCAGCAGGGGGGCGAATGAGCAGTTCTTC
few,.,TRBJ1-1,TRBV27,CASRYDTSGGVTEAFF,TGTGCCAGCAGATACGACACCTCGGGGGGCGTAACTGAAGCTTTCTTT
.,.,TRBJ2-7,TRBV6-1,CASSDRFGAYF,TGTGCCAGCAGTGACAGGTTTGGGGCCTACTTC
.,TRBD1,TRBJ1-5,TRBV19,CASSQTGERQPQHF,TGTGCCAGTAGTCAGACAGGGGAACGACAGCCCCAGCATTTT
.,.,TRBJ1-2,TRBV5-1,CASRAERIYGYTF,TGCGCCAGCAGGGCTGAGAGGATCTATGGCTACACCTTC
.,TRBD1,TRBJ1-5,TRBV7-2,CASSLRQGNNQPQHF,TGTGCCAGCAGCTTACGACAGGGTAACAATCAGCCCCAGCATTTT
.,.,TRBJ1-2,TRBV5-4,CASSLTGARGYTF,TGTGCCAGCAGCTTGACAGGCGCTAGGGGCTACACCTTC
.,.,TRBJ2-1,TRBV5-1,CASSLAREQFF,TGCGCCAGCAGCTTGGCTCGGGAGCAGTTCTTC
.,.,TRBJ2-3,TRBV9,CASALKLVGTDTQYF,TGTGCCAGCGCCCTTAAACTAGTCGGCACAGATACGCAGTATTTT
.,TRBD1,TRBJ1-1,TRBV2,CASSEAMRGPTEAFF,TGTGCCAGCAGTGAAGCCATGAGGGGGCCCACTGAAGCTTTCTTT
few,TRBD2,TRBJ2-1,TRBV5-8,CASSSLAGGDEQFF,TGTGCCAGCAGCTCGCTAGCGGGAGGTGATGAGCAGTTCTTC
.,TRBD1,TRBJ2-7,TRBV24-1,CATSDGGQAYEQYF,TGTGCCACCAGTGATGGTGGACAGGCCTACGAGCAGTACTTC
.,TRBD1,TRBJ1-1,TRBV5-1,CASRKSQGVNTEAFF,TGCGCCAGCAGAAAATCGCAGGGGGTGAACACTGAAGCTTTCTTT
.,TRBD2,TRBJ2-1,TRBV5-1,CASRSGLAGGRVDEQFF,TGCGCCAGCCGCAGCGGACTAGCGGGGGGGCGGGTCGATGAGCAGTTCTTC
.,TRBD2,TRBJ2-7,TRBV19,CASSTPLAGDIYEQYF,TGTGCCAGTAGTACCCCACTAGCGGGGGATATCTACGAGCAGTACTTC
.,.,TRBJ1-6,TRBV18,CASSGQGRNSPLHF,TGTGCCAGCTCGGGACAAGGCAGAAATTCACCCCTCCACTTT